Included here is one T cell receptor (beta chain) sequence, with context. Trimming took 0 bases from V and 1 from J, leaving 6 bases between them. The V gene's germline CDR1 is MGHRA and CDR2 YSYEKL. The CDR3 sequence is 14 residues long. Sequencing used immunoSEQ multiplex PCR; TCRdb keeps in-frame clones, though not all of them. The sample has some 10,000 clones, 65% to 85% seen once. This record belongs to a study of chemoradiotherapy in HPV16-positive cancers. Repeated repertoire sampling spanned the course of chemoradiotherapy. The V gene is TRBV4-1, the J gene TRBJ1-2; D is unclear. The clonotype was recovered from a human donor with HPV-associated anogenital cancer. Sequencing used blood, obtained from a patient who underwent chemoradiotherapy. CDR3 nucleotide sequence: TGCGCCAGCAGCCAAGACGCTTTTAACTATGGCTACACCTTC. It specifies CASSQDAFNYGYTF.